A single TCR beta chain is shown here with its context. Antigen unknown. The data stem from a study of T cell repertoires in cytomegalovirus infection. TCRdb recomputed calls from the reads with MiXCR, one row per CDR3 protein. This sample has about a million distinct CDR3 sequences, with 31% found just once. This specimen was cultured CD8+ T cells from PBMCs, taken from culture after CMV antigen stimulation. The sequence came from a human donor in good health (CMV status not recorded). Some clones in this sample may be carry-over from other donors' samples.

The CDR3 bases are TGTGCCAGCAGTATACTAGGGACAGTAAATCAGCCCCAGCATTTT. Amino acids: CASSILGTVNQPQHF. This chain links TRBV27 with TRBJ1-5; 7 bases agree with TRBD1. The trim removed 5 bases at V and 4 bases at J, leaving 8 bases unmatched. Germline V gives CDR1 MNHEY, CDR2 SMNVEV (reference sequence). This CDR3 contains 15 residues.